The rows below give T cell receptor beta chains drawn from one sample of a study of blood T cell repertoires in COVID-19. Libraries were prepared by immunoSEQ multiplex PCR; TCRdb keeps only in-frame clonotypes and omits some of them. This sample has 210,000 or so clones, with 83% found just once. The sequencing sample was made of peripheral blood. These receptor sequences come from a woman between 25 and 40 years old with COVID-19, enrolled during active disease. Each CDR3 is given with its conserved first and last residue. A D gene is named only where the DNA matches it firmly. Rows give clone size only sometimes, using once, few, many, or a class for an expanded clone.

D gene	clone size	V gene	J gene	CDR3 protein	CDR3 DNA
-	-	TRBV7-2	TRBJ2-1	CASSPTASPGHEQFF	TGTGCCAGCAGCCCAACGGCTAGCCCCGGGCATGAGCAGTTCTTC
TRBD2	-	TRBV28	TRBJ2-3	CASSVTSGNTDTQYF	TGTGCCAGCAGTGTGACTAGCGGTAACACAGATACGCAGTATTTT
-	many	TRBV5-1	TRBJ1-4	CASSLNQGMRTNEKLFF	TGCGCCAGCAGCCTAAATCAGGGAATGAGGACTAATGAAAAACTGTTTTTT
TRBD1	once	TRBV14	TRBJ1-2	CASSQEQGGYGYTF	TGTGCCAGCAGCCAGGAACAGGGGGGCTATGGCTACACCTTC
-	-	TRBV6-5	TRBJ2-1	CASSYEEEGYNEQFF	TGTGCCAGCAGTTACGAGGAGGAGGGGTACAATGAGCAGTTCTTC
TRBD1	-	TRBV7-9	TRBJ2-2	CASSHTGGLGTGELFF	TGTGCCAGCAGCCATACAGGGGGCCTTGGGACCGGGGAGCTGTTTTTT
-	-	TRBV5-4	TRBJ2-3	CASSLDRVGTDTQYF	TGTGCCAGCAGCTTGGACAGGGTTGGCACAGATACGCAGTATTTT
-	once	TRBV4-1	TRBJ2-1	CASSQGEEGFWEQFF	TGCGCCAGCAGCCAGGGGGAGGAGGGGTTTTGGGAGCAGTTCTTC
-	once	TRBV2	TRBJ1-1	CASSAQARTEAFF	TGTGCCAGCAGTGCACAGGCTCGCACTGAAGCTTTCTTT
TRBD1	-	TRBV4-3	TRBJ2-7	CASSQATGANEQYF	TGCGCCAGCAGCCAAGCGACAGGGGCCAACGAGCAGTACTTC
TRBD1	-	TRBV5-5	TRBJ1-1	CASSWPGQGRNTEAFF	TGTGCCAGCAGCTGGCCGGGACAGGGGCGGAACACTGAAGCTTTCTTT
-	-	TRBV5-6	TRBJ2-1	CASSSHASQGGAFYEQFF	TGTGCCAGCAGCTCGCACGCCTCCCAGGGGGGAGCGTTTTATGAGCAGTTCTTC
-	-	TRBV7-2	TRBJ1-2	CASSPRLSSYGYTF	TGTGCCAGCAGCCCCCGTCTTTCTAGCTATGGCTACACCTTC
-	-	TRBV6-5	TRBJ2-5	CASSYRGAGTETQYF	TGTGCCAGCAGTTACCGGGGGGCAGGGACCGAGACCCAGTACTTC
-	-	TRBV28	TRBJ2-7	CASSWGGLGEQYF	TGTGCCAGCAGTTGGGGAGGCTTGGGCGAGCAGTACTTC
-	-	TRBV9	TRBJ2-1	CASSGLVSTRAEQFF	TGTGCCAGCAGCGGATTAGTCTCAACGCGGGCGGAGCAGTTCTTC
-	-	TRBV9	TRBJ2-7	CASSMDSGVEQYF	TGTGCCAGCAGTATGGACAGCGGGGTGGAGCAGTACTTC
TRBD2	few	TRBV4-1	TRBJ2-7	CASSQDGASGDEQYF	TGCGCCAGCAGCCAAGATGGGGCTAGCGGGGACGAGCAGTACTTC
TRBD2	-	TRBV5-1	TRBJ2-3	CASSLGAGSTDTQYF	TGCGCCAGCAGCTTGGGAGCGGGGTCCACAGATACGCAGTATTTT
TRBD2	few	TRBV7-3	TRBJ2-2	CASSPSGSSTGELFF	TGTGCCAGCAGCCCCAGCGGGAGTAGCACCGGGGAGCTGTTTTTT
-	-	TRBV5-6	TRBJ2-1	CASSLERFLNEQFF	TGTGCCAGCAGCTTGGAGAGGTTCCTCAATGAGCAGTTCTTC